These 31 T cell receptor beta chains share one sample of origin, sequenced in a study of blood T cell repertoires in COVID-19. Assay: immunoSEQ multiplex PCR; the TCRdb copy retains only in-frame clones and omits some. The data show under 250,000 clones, about nine tenths seen once. The sequenced material came from peripheral blood. These receptors all come from a woman in her sixties or seventies who had recovered from COVID-19.

About this clone itself: This may arise from a read error, as a much more abundant clone is one base away. The sample contains more than one DNA sequence encoding this CDR3. The rearrangement uses TRBV20-1 and TRBJ2-7, with a possible D match to TRBD2 (5 bases). Germline CDR1 is DFQATT and CDR2 is SNEGSKA (reference sequence). V was trimmed by 5 bases and J by 0 bases, leaving 5 bases between them. CDR3 length: 11 amino acids. For the CDR3, the DNA is TGCAGTGCTCGGGACTCCTACGAGCAGTACTTC. Encoded protein: CSARDSYEQYF.

This clone has a single count. This chain joins TRBV27 and TRBJ2-3; D is possibly TRBD1 (6 bases). Trimming took off 2 bases at V and 7 bases at J, with 16 bases between the two ends. The CDR3 extends over 15 amino acids. Germline V CDR1 and CDR2: MNHEY, SMNVEV (reference sequence). The CDR3 DNA reads TGTGCCAGCAGTTTAATCGGACAGCAAATTAATACGCAGTATTTT. Translating it yields CASSLIGQQINTQYF.

The rearrangement links TRBV19 to TRBJ1-4; 9 nucleotides align to TRBD1. The CDR3 length is 16 residues. Germline V gives CDR1 LNHDA, CDR2 SQIVND (reference sequence). V was clipped by 0 bases and J by 3 bases; unmatched bases: 2. The CDR3 DNA sequence: TGTGCCAGTAGTATAGAACAGGGGGCGTCTAATGAAAAACTGTTTTTT. Its translation is CASSIEQGASNEKLFF.

The rearrangement uses TRBV7-8 and TRBJ1-3, with D possibly TRBD1 on 6 matching bases. This CDR3 is 15 amino acids long. The germline V gene encodes CDR1 SGHVS and CDR2 FQNEAQ. Between the trimmed V and J ends, which lost 1 base and 4 bases, there was a span of 11 bases. In DNA form, the CDR3 reads TGTGCCAGCAGCTTAGACAGGGTGGGAGGAAACACCATATATTTT. Its translation is CASSLDRVGGNTIYF.

The chain links TRBV7-6 to TRBJ1-5; TRBD1 is a possible D gene (6 bases). Per germline, CDR1 SGHVS and CDR2 FNYEAQ. The CDR3 runs 17 residues. V lost 0 bases and J lost 6, with 18 bases in between. CDR3 DNA: TGTGCCAGCAGCTTAGCTAGCGGGGGGGCCGATGGTCAGCCCCAGCATTTT. It yields the protein CASSLASGGADGQPQHF.

The chain recombines TRBV5-4 with TRBJ1-2, with 8 bases identical to TRBD1. Germline V gene data show CDR1 as SGHNT and CDR2 as YYREEE (reference sequence). Trimming removed 5 bases from V and 5 bases from J; junction bases left unmatched: 11. The CDR3 runs to 15 residues. The CDR3 protein is CASSFGQGEGYGYTF. CDR3 DNA: TGTGCCAGCAGTTTCGGACAGGGAGAAGGTTATGGCTACACCTTC.

This clone was seen a handful of times. The chain uses TRBV2 and TRBJ1-1; a possible D gene is TRBD1 (5 bases). Trimming pared 3 bases from V and 1 base from J, leaving 12 bases between. The CDR3 totals 15 residues. Germline V lookup: CDR1 SNHLY, CDR2 FYNNEI. CDR3 in amino acids: CASSERLQANTEAFF. CDR3 sequence (DNA): TGTGCCAGCAGTGAGAGGTTACAGGCGAACACTGAAGCTTTCTTT. Full variable domain (outside the CDR3, taken from reference TRBV2 and TRBJ1-1): EPEVTQTPSHQVTQMGQEVILRCVPISNHLYFYWYRQILGQKVEFLVSFYNNEISEKSEIFDDQFSVERPDGSNFTLKIRSTKLEDSAMYFCASSERLQANTEAFFGQGTRLTVV.

V usage is TRBV19 and J usage is TRBJ1-3; the D gene is possibly TRBD1 (5 bases). Trimming removed 5 bases from V and 0 bases from J, with 8 bases in between. CDR3 size: 14 residues. The germline CDR1 and CDR2 sequences are LNHDA and SQIVND (reference sequence). CDR3 region: CASSDRDSGNTIYF. DNA for the CDR3: TGTGCCAGTAGTGACAGAGACTCTGGAAACACCATATATTTT. Variable domain in full (rest from reference TRBV19 and TRBJ1-3): DGGITQSPKYLFRKEGQNVTLSCEQNLNHDAMYWYRQDPGQGLRLIYYSQIVNDFQKGDIAEGYSVSREKKESFPLTVTSAQKNPTAFYLCASSDRDSGNTIYFGEGSWLTVV.

A single count supports this clone. This chain joins TRBV5-1 and TRBJ2-2, with D hard to call. The V gene's germline CDR1 is SGHRS and CDR2 YFSETQ. V lost 2 bases and J 0 bases, leaving 11 bases between the germline ends. This CDR3 has 16 residues. This CDR3 is CASSFQASTNTGELFF. CDR3 DNA sequence: TGCGCCAGCAGCTTCCAGGCCTCTACGAACACCGGGGAGCTGTTTTTT.

The gene calls are TRBV4-2 and TRBJ2-2; 7 bases agree with TRBD1. The CDR3 has 16 amino acids. Germline V CDR1 and CDR2: LGHNA, YNFKEQ. The junction had 6 bases not matched to a gene; V was cut back by 4 bases and J by 1 base. CDR3 residues: CASSPRRQGNTGELFF. CDR3 nucleotide sequence: TGTGCCAGCAGCCCCCGACGACAGGGGAACACCGGGGAGCTGTTTTTT.

This clone showed up many times. This chain uses TRBV18 with TRBJ2-1; 9 bases map to TRBD2. The CDR3 is 13 amino acids. The V gene end was trimmed by 4 bases and the J gene end by 9 bases; junction bases not matched to a gene: 4. Looked up from germline, CDR1 is KGHSH and CDR2 is LQKENI. As DNA, the CDR3 is TGTGCCAGCTCACTAGGACTAGCGCCTGAGCAGTTCTTC. It encodes CASSLGLAPEQFF.

This clone was seen a single time. This rearrangement joins TRBV11-2 to TRBJ1-1; the D is unclear. Germline loops: CDR1 SGHAT, CDR2 FQNNGV. This CDR3 is 13 amino acids long. V dropped 5 bases and J dropped 1 base, with 8 bases sitting between them. CDR3 sequence (DNA): TGTGCCAGCAGCGCGGTCGGGAACACTGAAGCTTTCTTT. It specifies CASSAVGNTEAFF.

The rearrangement links TRBV3-1 (or the pseudogene TRBV3-2) to TRBJ1-1; maybe TRBD1 (6 bases). The CDR3 runs to 12 residues. The V end lost 3 bases, the J end lost 7 bases, and 9 bases lay between the germline ends. Germline lookup yields CDR1 LGHDT and CDR2 YNNKEL (reference sequence). The chain's CDR3 is CASSQTGFEAFF. DNA of the CDR3: TGTGCCAGCAGCCAGACAGGATTTGAAGCTTTCTTT.

The chain employs TRBV2 and TRBJ1-4, with D hard to call. V was cut by 1 base and J by 3 bases, with 18 bases left in between. The CDR3 totals 18 residues. The germline gives CDR1 SNHLY, CDR2 FYNNEI. The CDR3 DNA is TGTGCCAGCAGTGAAGGAGGTCAGCGGGGAACGGCTAATGAAAAACTGTTTTTT. Amino acids: CASSEGGQRGTANEKLFF.

The chain combines TRBV28 with TRBJ1-4; a possible D gene is TRBD1 (5 bases). Germline CDR1 and CDR2: MDHEN and SYDVKM. Trimming took 2 bases from V and 7 from J, leaving 11 bases between them. There are 14 residues in the CDR3. CDR3 region: CASSLSQGFEKLFF. CDR3 bases: TGTGCCAGCAGTTTAAGCCAGGGTTTTGAAAAACTGTTTTTT. Supplemented by reference TRBV28 and TRBJ1-4, the full variable domain reads DVKVTQSSRYLVKRTGEKVFLECVQDMDHENMFWYRQDPGLGLRLIYFSYDVKMKEKGDIPEGYSVSREKKERFSLILESASTNQTSMYLCASSLSQGFEKLFFGSGTQLSVL.

For the CDR3, the DNA is TGTGCCACCAGCAGAGGGACAGGGGGACCACAAATGTACAATGAGCAGTTCTTC. It codes for CATSRGTGGPQMYNEQFF. This chain uses TRBV15 with TRBJ2-1; 10 nucleotides match TRBD1. Trimming took 1 base from V and 4 from J; bases not matched to a gene: 10. This CDR3 spans 18 amino acids. CDR1 is LNHNV and CDR2 is YYDKDF in the germline V gene (reference sequence). The full variable domain, its missing parts supplied by reference TRBV15 and TRBJ2-1, is DAMVIQNPRYQVTQFGKPVTLSCSQTLNHNVMYWYQQKSSQAPKLLFHYYDKDFNNEADTPDNFQSRRPNTSFCFLDIRSPGLGDTAMYLCATSRGTGGPQMYNEQFFGPGTRLTVL.

The V and J genes are TRBV19 and TRBJ2-2; 7 bases map to TRBD2. There are 12 residues in the CDR3. V trimming: 8 bases; J trimming: 6 bases; junction bases outside the gene matches: 3. Per germline, CDR1 LNHDA and CDR2 SQIVND (reference sequence). The CDR3 is CASGEGAGELFF. CDR3 DNA: TGTGCCAGTGGGGAGGGCGCCGGGGAGCTGTTTTTT. Using reference TRBV19 and TRBJ2-2 for the parts outside the CDR3, the full variable domain is DGGITQSPKYLFRKEGQNVTLSCEQNLNHDAMYWYRQDPGQGLRLIYYSQIVNDFQKGDIAEGYSVSREKKESFPLTVTSAQKNPTAFYLCASGEGAGELFFGEGSRLTVL.

V and J are TRBV27 and TRBJ2-7, with D possibly being TRBD1 (6 bases). V shed 7 bases and J shed 1 base, with 17 bases lying between them. Germline CDR1 and CDR2: MNHEY and SMNVEV (reference sequence). This CDR3 is built from 15 residues. CDR3 in DNA: TGTGCCAGCACCCCCAGTTGGGGGCGGTCCTACGAGCAGTACTTC. This sequence encodes CASTPSWGRSYEQYF.

The rearrangement uses TRBV5-1 and TRBJ2-7, with 9 positions matching TRBD1. The CDR3 is 14 amino acids. Germline V gene sequence: CDR1 SGHRS, CDR2 YFSETQ. Unmatched junction bases numbered 9, after V lost 4 bases and J lost 7 bases. In nucleotides, the CDR3 is TGCGCCAGCAGCCCGGGACAGGGAAATTGGGAGCAGTACTTC. Amino acids: CASSPGQGNWEQYF.

The V gene is TRBV5-1, the J gene TRBJ1-5, with TRBD1 matching 8 bases. V lost 3 bases to trimming and J lost 3 bases; unmatched junction nucleotides: 2. Germline loops: CDR1 SGHRS, CDR2 YFSETQ. CDR3 length: 14 amino acids. CDR3 in DNA: TGCGCCAGCAGCTGGGGACAGGCCAATCAGCCCCAGCATTTT. Protein product: CASSWGQANQPQHF.

This clone occurred once. The DNA for the CDR3 is TGTGCCAGCAGCCCCTCTAGCGTTTCCTACAATGAGCAGTTCTTC. Amino acids: CASSPSSVSYNEQFF. The chain employs TRBV7-3 and TRBJ2-1; tentatively, D is TRBD2 (6 bases). Trimming removed 5 bases at V and 1 base at J, with 12 bases between. CDR3 length equals 15 residues. Per the germline V gene, CDR1 is SGHTA and CDR2 is FQGTGA.

This sequence joins TRBV12-3 or TRBV12-4 and TRBJ1-4, with no clear D. The CDR3 spans 12 residues. V was shortened by 6 bases and J by 8 bases, with 10 bases between the two germline ends. This chain's CDR3 is CASSTLGEKLFF. The CDR3 DNA is TGTGCCAGCAGCACACTAGGGGAAAAACTGTTTTTT.

This rearrangement joins TRBV6-5 to TRBJ2-5; 10 bases match TRBD2. The CDR3 sequence is 16 residues long. CDR1 is MNHEY and CDR2 is SVGAGI in the germline V gene. The ends lost 2 bases at V and 1 base at J; junction bases unmatched: 4. CDR3 DNA: TGTGCCAGCAGTTACCGGACTAGCGGTCCCCAAGAGACCCAGTACTTC. This encodes CASSYRTSGPQETQYF.

This clone has a handful of counts. V is TRBV5-5 and J is TRBJ1-6; D gene unclear. Germline V lookup: CDR1 SGHKS, CDR2 YYEKEE (reference sequence). The CDR3 spans 12 residues. Deletions cut 1 base from V and 7 bases from J, with 3 bases between. CDR3 bases: TGTGCCAGCAGCTTGTTAAATTCACCCCTCCACTTT. As protein: CASSLLNSPLHF.

The chain combines TRBV11-3 with TRBJ1-6, with a possible D match to TRBD1 (5 bases). The V end was cut by 1 base, the J end by 10 bases, with 11 bases between. This CDR3 comprises 14 residues. Per the germline V gene, CDR1 is SGHNT and CDR2 is YENEEA. DNA for the CDR3: TGTGCCAGCAGCTTAGGTGGCCGGGGGTCACCCCTCCACTTT. Translated: CASSLGGRGSPLHF.

The V gene is TRBV3-1 (or the pseudogene TRBV3-2), the J gene TRBJ2-7; D perhaps matches TRBD1 (6 bases). This CDR3 has 13 residues. Germline values: CDR1 LGHDT, CDR2 YNNKEL (reference sequence). V shed 6 bases and J shed 2 bases, with 11 bases lying between them. The DNA of the CDR3 is TGTGCCAGCAGTGTACAGGGCGCCTACGAGCAGTACTTC. Translating it yields CASSVQGAYEQYF.

CDR3 loop: CASSSDSQSTDTQYF. The DNA of the CDR3 is TGTGCCAGCAGCTCGGACAGCCAAAGCACAGATACGCAGTATTTT. This rearrangement joins TRBV7-3 to TRBJ2-3, with D perhaps TRBD1 (6 bases). The V and J ends lost 4 bases and 0 bases respectively, with 11 bases between them. The CDR3 length is 15 residues. Germline assignment: CDR1 SGHTA and CDR2 FQGTGA.

The chain recombines TRBV5-1 with TRBJ1-6, with D perhaps matching TRBD1 (5 bases). The ends were cut back, 2 bases at V and 14 bases at J, with 17 bases in the middle. The CDR3 loop spans 14 amino acids. Germline V lookup: CDR1 SGHRS, CDR2 YFSETQ. The CDR3 reads CASSFERDPGALHF. CDR3 DNA: TGCGCCAGCAGCTTCGAGCGGGACCCGGGAGCCCTCCACTTT.

The chain links TRBV7-2 to TRBJ2-1; no firm D call. The germline V and J ends were trimmed by 2 bases and 3 bases, with 8 bases remaining between them. Germline values: CDR1 SGHTA, CDR2 FQGNSA. The CDR3 runs 14 residues. DNA of the CDR3: TGTGCCAGCAGCTTATTCGCGGACTACAATGAGCAGTTCTTC. It encodes CASSLFADYNEQFF. The variable domain in full, completed from reference TRBV7-2 and TRBJ2-1, reads GAGVSQSPSNKVTEKGKDVELRCDPISGHTALYWYRQSLGQGLEFLIYFQGNSAPDKSGLPSDRFSAERTGGSVSTLTIQRTQQEDSAVYLCASSLFADYNEQFFGPGTRLTVL.

V is TRBV19 and J is TRBJ1-2; 9 bases line up with TRBD1. Germline-derived CDR1 and CDR2 are LNHDA and SQIVND (reference sequence). The CDR3 runs 16 residues. After removal of 2 bases from V and 7 bases from J, the junction contained 11 bases not matched to a gene. CDR3 sequence: CASSIMYGTGSAGYTF. For the CDR3, the DNA is TGTGCCAGTAGTATAATGTACGGGACAGGGTCCGCTGGCTACACCTTC.

The genes are TRBV7-9 and TRBJ1-1; 7 bases agree with TRBD1. CDR3 size: 17 residues. Unmatched junction bases numbered 13, after V lost 5 bases and J lost 1 base. Germline V gene data show CDR1 as SEHNR and CDR2 as FQNEAQ (reference sequence). CDR3 residues: CASSTIPGGTENTEAFF. CDR3 DNA sequence: TGTGCCAGCAGCACAATACCGGGGGGGACAGAGAACACTGAAGCTTTCTTT.